This is a list of T cell receptor beta chains from one sample in a study of early T cells in non-severe SARS-CoV-2 infection. From the 5' RACE reads, TCRdb called clonotypes with MiXCR, one entry per CDR3 protein. Found here are some 49,000 distinct CDR3 sequences, 10% to 15% of them singletons; the top ten hold less than 9.5%. The sequenced sample was whole blood. The receptors here all came from an adult who was a healthcare worker with PCR-confirmed SARS-CoV-2 infection or an uninfected control (not recorded which). Both conserved end residues are part of each CDR3. D genes are given only for firm matches. The listing skips clone size in some rows; elsewhere it reads once, few, many or a size class.

j_call | v_call | d_call | clone_size | cdr3_nt | cdr3_aa
TRBJ2-2 | TRBV4-3 | - | many | TGCGCCAGCAGCCCGACAGGCACCGGGGAGCTGTTTTTT | CASSPTGTGELFF
TRBJ1-6 | TRBV10-2 | TRBD1 | few | TGCGCCAGCAGTCCCTTGACAGGGACCTATTCACCCCTCCACTTT | CASSPLTGTYSPLHF
TRBJ2-7 | TRBV28 | - | few | TGTGCCAGCACCCTAGAGGGACTTTCTTACGAGCAGTACTTC | CASTLEGLSYEQYF
TRBJ1-6 | TRBV9 | - | - | TGTGCCAGCAGCGTAGGGCAGAGCTCCTATAATTCACCCCTCCACTTT | CASSVGQSSYNSPLHF
TRBJ2-5 | TRBV14 | - | - | TGTGCCAGCAACACCAAGGGGGGGACCCAGTACTTC | CASNTKGGTQYF
TRBJ2-1 | TRBV7-2 | TRBD2 | few | TGCGCCAGCACCCCGGGACTAGTGGGCAATGAGCAGTTCTTC | CASTPGLVGNEQFF
TRBJ2-3 | TRBV24-1 | - | many | TGTGCCACCAGTGATTTTTCCGAGCAGTATTTT | CATSDFSEQYF
TRBJ2-3 | TRBV20-1 | TRBD2 | few | TGCAGTGCTAGAGGGTTTCGATCGGGAGGAGCAGATACGCAGTATTTT | CSARGFRSGGADTQYF
TRBJ1-1 | TRBV27 | - | - | TGTGCCAGCAGTCTGAGGACTTCCCGAGGATCCTTGAACACTGAAGCTTTCTTT | CASSLRTSRGSLNTEAFF
TRBJ1-1 | TRBV5-1 | - | - | TGCGCCAGCAGCTTGAACAGGCAAAACACTGAAGCTTTCTTT | CASSLNRQNTEAFF
TRBJ2-5 | TRBV24-1 | TRBD2 | many | TGTGCCACCAGTGGTTTAGCGGGAAGCCAAGAGACCCAGTACTTC | CATSGLAGSQETQYF
TRBJ2-1 | TRBV11-3 | - | - | TGTGCCAGCAGCCCCGGGTATGAGCAGTTCTTC | CASSPGYEQFF
TRBJ2-7 | TRBV27 | TRBD2 | many | TGTGCCAGCAGTTCCGGGACTAGCTACTTCGAGCAGTACTTC | CASSSGTSYFEQYF
TRBJ1-2 | TRBV7-2 | - | - | TGTGCCAGCAGCTTGTCTCGCCCCGCGGGGTCTAACTATGGCTACACCTTC | CASSLSRPAGSNYGYTF
TRBJ1-1 | TRBV9 | - | many | TGTGCCAGCAGCGTAGGACCGACTTTCACTGAAGCTTTCTTT | CASSVGPTFTEAFF
TRBJ2-1 | TRBV18 | - | few | TGTGCCAGCTCACCACCGAAACCCGCCGATGAGCAGTTCTTC | CASSPPKPADEQFF
TRBJ2-7 | TRBV20-1 | - | - | TGCAGTGCTAGAGGGGTAGTTACGGAGCAGTACTTC | CSARGVVTEQYF